A selection of T cell receptor beta chains follows, all from one sample in a study of shared clonotypes between healthy human individuals. Repertoires were generated with immunoSEQ multiplex PCR, while TCRdb's copy carries only in-frame clones and drops some. Altogether millions of clones are present, over 85% being singletons, with the ten largest covering roughly 1%. Sample: naive CD8+ T cells sorted from blood. Receptor source: a man between 18 and 35 years old in good health. Both conserved end residues are part of each CDR3. The D gene is left open where the match is weak.

j_gene	d_gene	v_gene	len	CDR3nt	CDR3aa
TRBJ2-1	NA	TRBV2	13	TGTGCCAGCAGTGACGAACCAACTAATGAGCAGTTCTTC	CASSDEPTNEQFF
TRBJ2-3	NA	TRBV7-2	17	TGTGCCAGCAGCTCACCTTGGAGCGGATCTAGCACAGATACGCAGTATTTT	CASSSPWSGSSTDTQYF
TRBJ2-5	NA	TRBV7-9	15	TGTGCCAGCAGCTTAGCGCAGGGATTCCAAGAGACCCAGTACTTC	CASSLAQGFQETQYF
TRBJ2-7	TRBD1	TRBV6-5	14	TGTGCCAGCAGTTACCAAGGGACAGGGGACGAGCAGTACTTC	CASSYQGTGDEQYF
TRBJ2-1	NA	TRBV27	14	TGTGCCAGCAGTTTGTCAGGCTCCTACAATGAGCAGTTCTTC	CASSLSGSYNEQFF
TRBJ2-3	TRBD2	TRBV7-9	16	TGTGCCAGCAGCTTTGCCAGCGGGGGGTCGACAGATACGCAGTATTTT	CASSFASGGSTDTQYF
TRBJ2-7	NA	TRBV5-4	16	TGTGCCAGCACCCCGGAAGGCGGTGAAGGAAATTACGAGCAGTACTTC	CASTPEGGEGNYEQYF
TRBJ2-5	NA	TRBV15	12	TGTGCCACCGGGGAGGCTACTGAGACCCAGTACTTC	CATGEATETQYF
TRBJ2-7	NA	TRBV27	12	TGTGCCAGCAGTAACAGGGATTACGAGCAGTACTTC	CASSNRDYEQYF
TRBJ1-5	NA	TRBV27	14	TGTGCCAGCAGTCCCCGACAGGCCAATCAGCCCCAGCATTTT	CASSPRQANQPQHF